These 29 T cell receptor beta chains originate from one sample sequenced in a study of shared clonotypes between healthy human individuals. Assay: immunoSEQ multiplex PCR; the TCRdb copy retains only in-frame clones and omits some. This sample has millions of clones, with around nine tenths found just once. The sample comprised naive CD4+ T cells sorted from blood. The subset here: CD45RA+ positively selected. These receptor sequences come from a man aged 18 to 30 in good health.

A remark on this clone: Other DNA variants within this sample encode the same CDR3. The rearrangement joins TRBV5-1 to TRBJ2-7; D not certain. The germline CDR1 and CDR2 sequences are SGHRS and YFSETQ. V was pared by 8 bases and J by 2 bases, with 14 bases between. This CDR3 is 13 amino acids long. In DNA, the CDR3 is TGCGCCAGTAGCCTGGGCGGTACCTACGAGCAGTACTTC. It translates to CASSLGGTYEQYF.

V usage is TRBV18 and J usage is TRBJ1-5; no firm D call. The CDR3 totals 12 residues. Trimming took 6 bases from V and 3 from J, leaving 6 bases between them. CDR1 and CDR2 from the germline V gene are KGHSH and LQKENI. In DNA form, the CDR3 reads TGTGCCAGCTCTCGGGTCAATCAGCCCCAGCATTTT. Residues: CASSRVNQPQHF.

The chain has TRBV5-1 and TRBJ2-7; 11 bases are a match to TRBD1. The CDR3 consists of 15 residues. The V gene's germline CDR1 is SGHRS and CDR2 YFSETQ. V trimming: 2 bases; J trimming: 7 bases; junction bases outside the gene matches: 8. The CDR3 coding sequence is TGCGCCAGCAGCTTTAGGGGACAGGGGGATCAGGAGCAGTACTTC. Its protein is CASSFRGQGDQEQYF.

The chain uses TRBV7-2 and TRBJ2-5; tentatively, D is TRBD2 (6 bases). The CDR3 contains 16 residues. Trimming took off 2 bases at V and 5 bases at J, with 18 bases between the two ends. CDR1 and CDR2 (germline): SGHTA, FQGNSA. CDR3 amino acids: CASSLRGLPAGETQYF. In DNA, the CDR3 is TGTGCCAGCAGCTTACGCGGACTACCGGCCGGGGAGACCCAGTACTTC.

This clone was observed a single time. This rearrangement joins TRBV5-6 to TRBJ2-5; TRBD1 is a possible D gene (6 bases). CDR1 is SGHDT and CDR2 is YYEEEE in the germline V gene. The CDR3 consists of 15 residues. The V gene lost 0 bases and the J gene lost 0 bases, with 9 bases spanning the gap. Written as DNA, the CDR3 is TGTGCCAGCAGCTTGGGACAGGCGTACCAAGAGACCCAGTACTTC. Its translation: CASSLGQAYQETQYF.

The chain has TRBV7-2 and TRBJ2-7, with D possibly being TRBD1 (5 bases). V lost 1 base and J 9 bases, leaving 13 bases between the germline ends. The CDR3 is 13 amino acids. Germline CDR1 reads SGHTA; CDR2 reads FQGNSA. DNA for the CDR3: TGTGCCAGCAGCTTAGGGCAGGGAATCAGGCAGTACTTC. Protein product: CASSLGQGIRQYF. Supplemented by reference TRBV7-2 and TRBJ2-7, the full variable domain reads GAGVSQSPSNKVTEKGKDVELRCDPISGHTALYWYRQSLGQGLEFLIYFQGNSAPDKSGLPSDRFSAERTGGSVSTLTIQRTQQEDSAVYLCASSLGQGIRQYFGPGTRLTVT.

On this clone itself: At the DNA level, this CDR3 is encoded by other sequences in the same sample as well. The CDR3 coding sequence is TGTGCCAGCAGCTTAGAACTAGCGGGGACCTACGAGCAGTACTTC. This encodes CASSLELAGTYEQYF. The V gene is TRBV11-2, the J gene TRBJ2-7, with TRBD2 matching over 10 bases. With V trimmed by 0 bases and J by 2 bases, 1 base remained unmatched. The CDR3 length is 15 residues. Germline V CDR1 and CDR2: SGHAT, FQNNGV.

The chain uses TRBV11-2 and TRBJ2-7; 14 nucleotides match TRBD2. There are 16 residues in the CDR3. Losses at the gene ends were 1 base for V and 7 bases for J; bases not matched to a gene: 6. Germline CDR1 is SGHAT and CDR2 is FQNNGV. The CDR3 reads CASSLGTGLAGVEQYF. The CDR3 bases are TGTGCCAGCAGCTTAGGCACGGGACTAGCGGGAGTTGAGCAGTACTTC.

The chain recombines TRBV7-8 with TRBJ1-5, with D possibly being TRBD1 (5 bases). V shed 5 bases and J shed 1 base, with 15 bases lying between them. CDR1 and CDR2 (germline): SGHVS, FQNEAQ. The CDR3 runs to 16 residues. CDR3 bases: TGTGCCAGCAGCGTCCGGGACCAGTCGAGCAATCAGCCCCAGCATTTT. It specifies CASSVRDQSSNQPQHF.

This chain joins TRBV2 and TRBJ2-3; a weak D match, TRBD1 (5 bases). Trimming took 1 base from V and 2 from J, leaving 7 bases between them. The CDR3 covers 14 residues. The germline V gene has CDR1 SNHLY and CDR2 FYNNEI. DNA of the CDR3: TGTGCCAGCAGTGAAGGGACATACACAGATACGCAGTATTTT. Translating gives CASSEGTYTDTQYF.

The V gene is TRBV6-5, the J gene TRBJ2-4; D might be TRBD1 (6 bases). The CDR3 loop spans 15 amino acids. CDR1 is MNHEY, CDR2 SVGAGI, per germline. V gave up 6 bases and J gave up 2 bases, with 14 bases separating them. This chain's CDR3 is CASSQHRDPKNIQYF. The CDR3 DNA reads TGTGCCAGCAGCCAACACAGGGATCCCAAAAACATTCAGTACTTC.

V usage is TRBV7-2 and J usage is TRBJ2-1, with D hard to call. V was pared by 5 bases and J by 7 bases, with 18 bases between. Germline assignment: CDR1 SGHTA and CDR2 FQGNSA. The CDR3 sequence is 15 residues long. The CDR3 loop reads CASSLWSSALNEQFF. CDR3 nucleotide sequence: TGTGCCAGCAGCCTCTGGTCCTCCGCCCTTAATGAGCAGTTCTTC.

The gene calls are TRBV7-9 and TRBJ1-5; D gene uncertain. Between the trimmed V and J ends, which lost 3 bases and 6 bases, there was a span of 15 bases. The CDR3 sequence is 15 residues long. Germline V gene lookup returns CDR1 SEHNR and CDR2 FQNEAQ (reference sequence). The CDR3 protein is CASSLGNLGFQPQHF. CDR3 bases: TGTGCCAGCAGCTTGGGGAACCTGGGGTTTCAGCCCCAGCATTTT.

The chain is built from TRBV11-3 and TRBJ2-2; no clear D gene. The CDR3 is 18 amino acids. Deletions cut 8 bases from V and 1 base from J, with 23 bases between. Germline lookup yields CDR1 SGHNT and CDR2 YENEEA. The CDR3 coding sequence is TGTGCCAGCGCCCCCTACGACGATACCGTTAAGAACACCGGGGAGCTGTTTTTT. Protein product: CASAPYDDTVKNTGELFF.

The chain recombines TRBV6-1 with TRBJ1-1; D is possibly TRBD1 (5 bases). Germline V gene data show CDR1 as MNHNS and CDR2 as SASEGT. Trimming shortened V by 10 bases and J by 1 base, and 19 bases separated the two germline ends. The CDR3 extends over 15 amino acids. The DNA of the CDR3 is TGTGCCACCTATTTCGGTAGGGGCGAGAACACTGAAGCTTTCTTT. It yields the protein CATYFGRGENTEAFF.

The chain carries TRBV27 and TRBJ1-4; TRBD1 is a possible D gene (6 bases). Germline CDR1 is MNHEY and CDR2 is SMNVEV (reference sequence). There are 15 residues in the CDR3. V was shortened by 0 bases and J by 4 bases, with 9 bases between the two germline ends. The CDR3 bases are TGTGCCAGCAGTTTATCCACAGGGTTTAATGAAAAACTGTTTTTT. It encodes CASSLSTGFNEKLFF.

The gene calls are TRBV10-2 and TRBJ2-7; 10 positions match TRBD2. Trimming took 4 bases from V and 3 from J; bases not matched to a gene: 3. The CDR3 contains 14 residues. Germline-derived CDR1 and CDR2 are WSHSY and SAAADI. The CDR3 DNA sequence: TGCGCCAGCAGTGTAGCTAGCGGGGGCTACGAGCAGTACTTC. Translating gives CASSVASGGYEQYF.

About this clone: The sample carries other DNA sequences with the same CDR3. V usage is TRBV18 and J usage is TRBJ2-7; 10 bases match TRBD1. The ends lost 3 bases at V and 3 bases at J; junction bases unmatched: 5. This CDR3 spans 15 amino acids. CDR1 is KGHSH, CDR2 LQKENI, per germline. The CDR3 DNA follows: TGTGCCAGCTCACCCCCGGGACAGGGGTACTACGAGCAGTACTTC. Translation: CASSPPGQGYYEQYF.

V is TRBV7-2 and J is TRBJ2-1; possible D gene TRBD2, 6 bases. Trimming removed 0 bases from V and 7 bases from J, with 10 bases in between. The CDR3 runs 14 residues. Germline assignment: CDR1 SGHTA and CDR2 FQGNSA. The CDR3 DNA reads TGTGCCAGCAGCTTAGCATACGGGGGTAATGAGCAGTTCTTC. Translated, it gives CASSLAYGGNEQFF. The variable domain in full, completed from reference TRBV7-2 and TRBJ2-1, reads GAGVSQSPSNKVTEKGKDVELRCDPISGHTALYWYRQSLGQGLEFLIYFQGNSAPDKSGLPSDRFSAERTGGSVSTLTIQRTQQEDSAVYLCASSLAYGGNEQFFGPGTRLTVL.

In this sample, this clone turned up once. The V call is TRBV19, the J call TRBJ2-2; 8 bases fit TRBD2. The CDR3 contains 16 residues. Germline values: CDR1 LNHDA, CDR2 SQIVND (reference sequence). The ends lost 3 bases at V and 1 base at J; junction bases unmatched: 4. Written as DNA, the CDR3 is TGTGCCAGTAGTATGCCTAGCGGGTTGAACACCGGGGAGCTGTTTTTT. This sequence encodes CASSMPSGLNTGELFF.

The chain carries TRBV5-1 and TRBJ2-1, with D perhaps matching TRBD1 or TRBD2 (6 bases each). CDR1 is SGHRS, CDR2 YFSETQ, per germline. V shed 7 bases and J shed 3 bases, with 17 bases lying between them. This CDR3 has 15 amino acids. CDR3 nucleotides: TGCGCCAGCGCCCTCTCCGCGGGACACTACAATGAGCAGTTCTTC. This encodes CASALSAGHYNEQFF. Full variable domain (missing parts from reference TRBV5-1 and TRBJ2-1): KAGVTQTPRYLIKTRGQQVTLSCSPISGHRSVSWYQQTPGQGLQFLFEYFSETQRNKGNFPGRFSGRQFSNSRSEMNVSTLELGDSALYLCASALSAGHYNEQFFGPGTRLTVL.

The table lists this clone with a few counts. The chain couples TRBV27 to TRBJ1-1, with TRBD1 identical over 10 bases. Germline trimming cut 3 bases from V and 4 bases from J; bases unmatched to any gene: 5. CDR3 length: 15 residues. CDR1 is MNHEY and CDR2 is SMNVEV in the germline V gene (reference sequence). This chain's CDR3 is CASSFSGQGITEAFF. DNA of the CDR3: TGTGCCAGCAGTTTCTCGGGACAGGGGATCACTGAAGCTTTCTTT.

For the CDR3, the DNA is TGTGCCAGCAGTTCCGGGGTACACTATGGCTACACCTTC. Its translation: CASSSGVHYGYTF. The genes are TRBV27 and TRBJ1-2; D unresolved. Trimming cost V 4 bases and J 3 bases, with 9 bases left between them. CDR1 is MNHEY and CDR2 is SMNVEV in the germline V gene (reference sequence). The CDR3 runs to 13 residues.

The chain has TRBV19 and TRBJ1-6, with D unresolved. The CDR3 contains 13 residues. Trimming pared 5 bases from V and 7 bases from J, leaving 9 bases between. Germline V CDR1 and CDR2: LNHDA, SQIVND (reference sequence). CDR3 residues: CASSLRTNSPLHF. CDR3 DNA: TGTGCCAGTAGTCTCCGGACGAATTCACCCCTCCACTTT. Supplemented by reference TRBV19 and TRBJ1-6, the full variable domain reads DGGITQSPKYLFRKEGQNVTLSCEQNLNHDAMYWYRQDPGQGLRLIYYSQIVNDFQKGDIAEGYSVSREKKESFPLTVTSAQKNPTAFYLCASSLRTNSPLHFGNGTRLTVT.

This chain joins TRBV11-2 and TRBJ2-3; 11 bases are a match to TRBD2. The germline gives CDR1 SGHAT, CDR2 FQNNGV. J was trimmed by 7 bases and V by 4 bases; bases with no gene match: 7. The CDR3 sequence is 15 residues long. This chain's CDR3 is CASSSIAGGENTQYF. Written as DNA, the CDR3 is TGTGCCAGCAGCTCAATAGCGGGGGGGGAGAATACGCAGTATTTT.

The V gene is TRBV11-2, the J gene TRBJ2-5, with 12 bases aligning to TRBD2. CDR3 length: 16 residues. The V gene's germline CDR1 is SGHAT and CDR2 FQNNGV. The V segment lost 5 bases and the J segment 3 bases; nucleotides outside the gene matches: 7. CDR3 protein: CASSDLAGGWKETQYF. The CDR3 nucleotides are TGTGCCAGCAGCGATCTAGCGGGAGGGTGGAAAGAGACCCAGTACTTC.

The CDR3 DNA follows: TGCGCCAGCAGCTTGGAGTTCAGGGGGGCGGAACTGTTTTTT. Its translation is CASSLEFRGAELFF. The J gene is TRBJ1-4, the V gene TRBV5-1; 7 nucleotides match TRBD1. This CDR3 comprises 14 residues. CDR1 and CDR2 from the germline V gene are SGHRS and YFSETQ. V lost 0 bases and J lost 12; bases outside the gene matches: 8.

This chain uses TRBV19 with TRBJ2-3; 7 bases match TRBD2. Trimming removed 7 bases from V and 0 bases from J; junction bases left unmatched: 7. From germline, CDR1 is LNHDA and CDR2 SQIVND (reference sequence). The CDR3 contains 15 residues. The DNA for the CDR3 is TGTGCCAGTATACAAAGCGGGACTAGCACAGATACGCAGTATTTT. Residues: CASIQSGTSTDTQYF.

The CDR3 is CASSEHGRSPISPLHF. In DNA, the CDR3 is TGCGCCAGCAGTGAGCACGGACGGTCCCCAATCTCACCCCTCCACTTT. V gene TRBV10-2 combines with J gene TRBJ1-6, with D uncertain. CDR1 WSHSY and CDR2 SAAADI come from the germline V gene. Trimming left V 2 bases short and J 10 bases short, with 18 bases between. This CDR3 region has 16 residues.